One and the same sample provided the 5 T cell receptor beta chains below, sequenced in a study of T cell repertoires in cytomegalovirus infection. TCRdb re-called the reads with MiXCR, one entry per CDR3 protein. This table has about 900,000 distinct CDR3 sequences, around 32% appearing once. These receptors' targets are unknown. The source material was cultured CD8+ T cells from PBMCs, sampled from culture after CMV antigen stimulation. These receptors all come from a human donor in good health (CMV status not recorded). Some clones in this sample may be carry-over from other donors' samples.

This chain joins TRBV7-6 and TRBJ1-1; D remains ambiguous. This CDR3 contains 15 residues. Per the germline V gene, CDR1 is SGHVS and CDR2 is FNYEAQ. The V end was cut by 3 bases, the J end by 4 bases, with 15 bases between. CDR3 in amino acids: CASSFGTPARTEAFF. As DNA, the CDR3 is TGTGCCAGCAGCTTTGGTACACCCGCTCGCACTGAAGCTTTCTTT.

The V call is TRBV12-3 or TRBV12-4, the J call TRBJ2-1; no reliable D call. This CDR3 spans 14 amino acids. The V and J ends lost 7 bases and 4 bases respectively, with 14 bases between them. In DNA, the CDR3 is TGTGCCAGCACCCCCCGGCCCCGGTACAATGAGCAGTTCTTC. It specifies CASTPRPRYNEQFF.

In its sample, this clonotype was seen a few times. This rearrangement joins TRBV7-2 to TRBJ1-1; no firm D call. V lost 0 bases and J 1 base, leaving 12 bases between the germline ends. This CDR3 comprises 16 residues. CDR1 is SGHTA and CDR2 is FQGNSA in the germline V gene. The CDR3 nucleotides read TGTGCCAGCAGCTTAGCTTATATGACGGAGAACACTGAAGCTTTCTTT. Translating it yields CASSLAYMTENTEAFF. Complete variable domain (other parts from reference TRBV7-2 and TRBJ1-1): GAGVSQSPSNKVTEKGKDVELRCDPISGHTALYWYRQSLGQGLEFLIYFQGNSAPDKSGLPSDRFSAERTGGSVSTLTIQRTQQEDSAVYLCASSLAYMTENTEAFFGQGTRLTVV.

CDR3 coding DNA: TGTGCCAGCAAACCACGGAAGCAGACGGGGCAAGGCTACACCTTC. It encodes CASKPRKQTGQGYTF. This chain joins TRBV7-6 and TRBJ1-2; possible D gene TRBD1, 5 bases. This CDR3 spans 15 amino acids. Trimming pared 7 bases from V and 8 bases from J, leaving 23 bases between. Germline V gene data show CDR1 as SGHVS and CDR2 as FNYEAQ.

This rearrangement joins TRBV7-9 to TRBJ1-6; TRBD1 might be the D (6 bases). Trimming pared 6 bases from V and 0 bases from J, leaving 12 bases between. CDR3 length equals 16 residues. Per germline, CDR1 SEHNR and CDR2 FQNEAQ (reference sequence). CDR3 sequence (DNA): TGTGCCAGCAGGGGGGACATGAGCTCCTATAATTCACCCCTCCACTTT. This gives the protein CASRGDMSSYNSPLHF.